The following is a T cell receptor (beta chain) sequence with its context. These data belong to a study of CD8+CD57+ T cells in acquired aplastic anemia. Trimming shortened V by 9 bases and J by 6 bases, and 12 bases separated the two germline ends. CDR3 length equals 12 residues. Germline V gene sequence: CDR1 KGHDR, CDR2 SFDVKD. Whoever was chosen for sequencing had shown CD8+CD57+ cell expansion by flow cytometry. Genomic DNA provided the template from which TCR beta VDJ and CDR3 profiles were obtained. TCRdb re-called the reads through MiXCR, storing one row per CDR3 protein. The sample consists of roughly 280,000 distinct CDR3 sequences, approximately 60% of them appearing once.

The chain is built from TRBV24-1 and TRBJ2-3; D unclear. Material for sequencing was sorted CD4+, CD8+, or CD8+CD57+ T cells (not recorded which) from PBMCs. This TCR came from a human donor with aplastic anemia. The CDR3 loop is CATSILGDTQYF. As DNA, the CDR3 is TGTGCCACCTCTATCCTGGGGGATACGCAGTATTTT.